This T cell receptor (beta chain) was obtained from a study of blood T cell repertoires in COVID-19. About the study: Specimens from acute and convalescent COVID-19 originated in the United States, Italy and Spain. Sample material is recorded as cDNA or gDNA derived from T cells, B-cell-depleted T cells, or PBMCs.

Germline CDR1 SGHNT, CDR2 YYREEE (reference sequence). The CDR3 has 16 amino acids. Trimming removed 0 bases at V and 1 base at J, with 14 bases between. Authors' analysis steps: Cell counts per sample came from amplifying reference gene primers. The assay was immunoSEQ multiplex PCR, and TCRdb's table has in-frame clones only and misses some. The V and J calls and the clone size are those of that table, but D and trimming were determined from the DNA. The sample shows approximately 92,000 clones, 86% of them seen only once. V usage is TRBV5-4 and J usage is TRBJ2-7; possible D gene TRBD2, 5 bases. Sequencing input: peripheral blood. The TCR was taken from a woman aged 60-70 years in a cohort sampled during active or convalescent COVID-19. Here the CDR3 reads CASSLDPRGWSYEQYF. In DNA, the CDR3 is TGTGCCAGCAGCTTGGACCCACGGGGATGGTCCTACGAGCAGTACTTC.